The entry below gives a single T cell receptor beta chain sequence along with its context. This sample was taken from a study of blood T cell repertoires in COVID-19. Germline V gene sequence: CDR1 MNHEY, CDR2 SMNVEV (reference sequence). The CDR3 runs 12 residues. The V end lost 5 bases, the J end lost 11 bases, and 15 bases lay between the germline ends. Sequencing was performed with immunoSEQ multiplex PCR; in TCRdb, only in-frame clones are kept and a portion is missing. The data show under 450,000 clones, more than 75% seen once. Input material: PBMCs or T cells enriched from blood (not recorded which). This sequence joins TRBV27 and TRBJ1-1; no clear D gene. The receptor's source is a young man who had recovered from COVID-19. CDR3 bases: TGTGCCAGCAGTGCCCCGGGGTACGGTGCTTTCTTT. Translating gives CASSAPGYGAFF.